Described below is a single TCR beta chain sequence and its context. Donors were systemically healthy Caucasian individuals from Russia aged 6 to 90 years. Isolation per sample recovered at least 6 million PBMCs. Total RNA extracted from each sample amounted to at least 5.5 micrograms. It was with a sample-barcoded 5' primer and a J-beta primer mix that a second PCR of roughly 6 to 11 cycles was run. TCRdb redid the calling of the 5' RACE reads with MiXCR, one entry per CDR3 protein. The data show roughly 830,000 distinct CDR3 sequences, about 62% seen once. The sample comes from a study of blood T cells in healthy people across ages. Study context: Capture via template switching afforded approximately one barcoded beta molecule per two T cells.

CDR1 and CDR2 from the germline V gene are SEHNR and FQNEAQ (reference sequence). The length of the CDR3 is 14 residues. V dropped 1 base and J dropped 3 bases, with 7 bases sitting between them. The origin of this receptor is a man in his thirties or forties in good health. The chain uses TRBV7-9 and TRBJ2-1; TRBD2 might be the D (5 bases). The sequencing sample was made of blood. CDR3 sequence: CASSLVEGYNEQFF. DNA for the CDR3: TGTGCCAGCAGCTTAGTAGAGGGCTACAATGAGCAGTTCTTC.